The present T cell receptor beta chain was sequenced within a study of T cell changes during pregnancy in multiple sclerosis. TCRdb keeps only in-frame clones here, not all; method: immunoSEQ multiplex PCR. The sample holds fewer than 45,000 clones, about 93% seen once. Per the germline V gene, CDR1 is LNHDA and CDR2 is SQIVND (reference sequence). The V gene lost 3 bases and the J gene lost 4 bases, with 15 bases spanning the gap. The CDR3 extends over 15 amino acids. The sequencing here drew on CD4+ T cells from peripheral blood mononuclear cells, taken in the third trimester of pregnancy. The receptor's source is a female donor with multiple sclerosis, enrolled in a pregnancy study. The chain recombines TRBV19 with TRBJ1-1, with D maybe TRBD1 (5 bases). For the CDR3, the DNA is TGTGCCAGTAGTATTGGGGCAGGGAGGTTCACTGAAGCTTTCTTT. This encodes CASSIGAGRFTEAFF.